The entry that follows covers one TCR beta chain sequence. Many counts were recorded for this clonotype. Its antigen remains unidentified. No much larger clone exists at a distance of one base, and base qualities are not known. This record comes from a study of blood T cells in healthy people across ages (dated by TCRdb to between 2015 and 2016). Study-wide context: In model experiments, template switching captured about one uniquely barcoded TCR beta cDNA molecule for every two T cells. For two donors (one aged 18 to 30 and one aged 80 or older), the study analyzed two additional independent replicas of 1 million unique cDNA reads from the same blood draw. Donors were grouped into four age groups: young (average approximately 16 years), middle-aged (about 38), aged (roughly 62) and long-lived (just over 80). To avoid experimental bias, donors of different ages were distributed randomly across sequencing lanes. The study measured age-related changes in TCR beta repertoire diversity using deep sequencing normalized with unique cDNA molecular identifiers.

The roughly 39 donors, aged 6 to 90 years, were systemically healthy Caucasian individuals from Russia. Around 10 milliliters of peripheral blood were collected from each donor into EDTA-treated Vacutainer tubes. Ficoll-Paque density-gradient centrifugation was used to isolate PBMCs, with at least 7 million obtained per sample. Trizol reagent was used to extract total RNA from PBMCs, with at least 6 micrograms per sample. The percentages of naive CD45RAhigh/CD27high T cells were determined by flow cytometry on a PBMC aliquot from every donor. Reading the germline V gene gives CDR1 SGHVS and CDR2 FNYEAQ. V trim: 1 base; J trim: 2 bases; unmatched bases: 14. The CDR3 goes from the cysteine to the valine over 18 residues. CDR3 DNA is the only sequence kept; it has 54 bases, read in frame from the first base. The method was 5' RACE. The instrument was an Illumina HiSeq 2500. A second PCR of 7 to 11 cycles was performed with a sample-barcoded 5' primer and a J-beta primer mix. A template-switch 5' adaptor carrying 12 random nucleotides introduced a unique molecular identifier onto each TCR beta cDNA molecule. At least 2.5 million CDR3-containing paired-end reads were obtained from each sample. All of the RNA was converted into first-strand cDNA using the Mint cDNA synthesis kit, with a TRBC-specific oligonucleotide serving as the primer. All cDNA was treated with uracil-DNA glycosylase and then went through a first 18-cycle PCR with the universal primers M1SS and BC2_uni_R. From the authors' description of their analysis: Each sample was normalized by randomly selecting 1 million high-quality reads, each carrying a distinct molecular identifier. Reads sharing molecular identifiers were discarded rather than binned into consensus sequences. MiTCR, with a Q25 quality threshold and the strictest error-elimination algorithm, was used for CDR3 identification, clonotype clustering and error correction. A nonparametric unseen species model with Euler transformation was used to estimate lower-bound total TCR beta diversity. Starting from the raw public reads, TCRdb applied fastp trimming at Q25, assembled clones with MiXCR and retained in-frame beta chains. Every CDR3 protein is listed once, alongside the most common genes and DNA of its rows. Clone size and V and J calls follow TCRdb, not the original study. This sample holds more than 650,000 distinct CDR3 sequences; around a fifth were observed only once. The ten largest account for around a fifth of the sample.

Paper-wide results and their limitations: There was a strong correlation between observed TCR beta diversity and the percentage of naive T cells measured by flow cytometry. Observed TCR beta diversity per million T cells fell roughly linearly with age, and a significant reduction was already apparent by age around 40. Compared with the aged group, the long-lived group had more naive CD4+ T cells, fewer expanded clones and increased TCR diversity, suggesting age selection. Estimates of total diversity from one million sequenced T cells were regarded as lower bounds and underestimates. Because donor CMV infection status was unknown, age-related changes in expanded clonotypes were potentially confounded. Since profiling was done on bulk unsorted PBMCs, naive and antigen-experienced compartments could not be conclusively compared.

This receptor was taken from a man between 65 and 85 years old in good health. In this chain, TRBV7-6 is recombined with TRBJ2-7; 7 middle bases align to TRBD1. The sample consisted of blood. The nucleotides read TGTGCCAGCAGCTTAGACCCCCGGGTCACAGGGGATCCCTACGAGCAGTACGTC. Its translation is CASSLDPRVTGDPYEQYV.